This is a list of T cell receptor beta chains from one sample in a study of OX40 agonist ivuxolimab in advanced cancers. The protocol was immunoSEQ multiplex PCR, while the TCRdb copy is restricted to in-frame clones and leaves out a portion. The table records about 32,000 clones, less than 85% of them present only once. The sequenced sample was CD4+ or CD8+ T cells sorted from blood, obtained in a trial of the OX40 agonist ivuxolimab. These receptors were collected from an adult with an advanced solid tumor such as melanoma, head and neck, liver or kidney cancer. CDR3s include the opening cysteine and the closing phenylalanine or tryptophan. The order of the fields is CDR3 length, V gene, J gene, CDR3 protein.

len: 15; v_gene: TRBV15; j_gene: TRBJ2-7; CDR3aa: CATSRDSGGSYEQYF
len: 14; v_gene: TRBV10-3; j_gene: TRBJ2-3; CDR3aa: CAISETSGADTQYF
len: 16; v_gene: TRBV6-4; j_gene: TRBJ2-2; CDR3aa: CASSDGTSGGTGELFF
len: 13; v_gene: TRBV19; j_gene: TRBJ1-2; CDR3aa: CASSLTGEYGYTF
len: 15; v_gene: TRBV4-3; j_gene: TRBJ2-5; CDR3aa: CASSQLALVGETQYF
len: 14; v_gene: TRBV5-6; j_gene: TRBJ2-7; CDR3aa: CASSQTTGIHEQYF
len: 15; v_gene: TRBV7-3; j_gene: TRBJ2-3; CDR3aa: CASSLLAGVADTQYF
len: 17; v_gene: TRBV7-6; j_gene: TRBJ1-3; CDR3aa: CASSYELQGISMDTIYF
len: 12; v_gene: TRBV7-6; j_gene: TRBJ2-1; CDR3aa: CASSLGGGEQFF
len: 13; v_gene: TRBV27; j_gene: TRBJ1-3; CDR3aa: CASSPFSGNTIYF
len: 16; v_gene: TRBV19; j_gene: TRBJ2-7; CDR3aa: CASSPLGGAESREQYF
len: 14; v_gene: TRBV5-5; j_gene: TRBJ2-7; CDR3aa: CASQGQVNSYEQYF
len: 13; v_gene: TRBV16; j_gene: TRBJ1-1; CDR3aa: CASSHGGGSEAFF
len: 14; v_gene: TRBV7-3; j_gene: TRBJ2-2; CDR3aa: CASSLTQNTGELFF
len: 12; v_gene: TRBV11-1; j_gene: TRBJ2-7; CDR3aa: CASSPGTYEQYF
len: 20; v_gene: TRBV2; j_gene: TRBJ2-7; CDR3aa: CASTIPRTGGGWREFYEQYF
len: 15; v_gene: TRBV19; j_gene: TRBJ2-2; CDR3aa: CASSPGIVMSGELFF
len: 13; v_gene: TRBV19; j_gene: TRBJ2-1; CDR3aa: CASSIGIGDEQFF
len: 18; v_gene: TRBV11-2; j_gene: TRBJ2-1; CDR3aa: CASSFAPGLAGDLNEQFF
len: 14; v_gene: TRBV7-9; j_gene: TRBJ2-7; CDR3aa: CASSSPAGPYEQYF
len: 14; v_gene: TRBV9; j_gene: TRBJ2-3; CDR3aa: CASSMDRGMDTQYF
len: 13; v_gene: TRBV4-1; j_gene: TRBJ1-2; CDR3aa: CASSQDQDYGYTF
len: 16; v_gene: TRBV11-3; j_gene: TRBJ2-7; CDR3aa: CASSLGWDRLEGEQYF
len: 14; v_gene: TRBV28; j_gene: TRBJ1-5; CDR3aa: CASSFTDSNQPQHF
len: 13; v_gene: TRBV5-8; j_gene: TRBJ2-2; CDR3aa: CASSFGAPGELFF
len: 13; v_gene: TRBV30; j_gene: TRBJ1-1; CDR3aa: CAWSPNGGDLAFF
len: 15; v_gene: TRBV27; j_gene: TRBJ1-1; CDR3aa: CASSLSGIMNTEAFF
len: 19; v_gene: TRBV11-2; j_gene: TRBJ2-3; CDR3aa: CASSLVPTAKSFHTDTQYF
len: 15; v_gene: TRBV2; j_gene: TRBJ2-1; CDR3aa: CASSETSGSWFEQFF